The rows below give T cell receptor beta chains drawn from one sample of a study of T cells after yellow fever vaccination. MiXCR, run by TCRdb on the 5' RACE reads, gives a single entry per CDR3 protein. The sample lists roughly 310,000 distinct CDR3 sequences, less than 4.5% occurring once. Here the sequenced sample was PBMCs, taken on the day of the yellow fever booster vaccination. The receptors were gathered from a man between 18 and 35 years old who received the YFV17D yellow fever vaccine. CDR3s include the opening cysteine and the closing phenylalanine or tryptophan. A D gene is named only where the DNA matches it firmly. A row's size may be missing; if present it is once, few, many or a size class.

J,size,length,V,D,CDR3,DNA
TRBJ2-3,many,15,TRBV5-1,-,CASSLNTGSTDTQYF,TGCGCCAGCAGCTTGAATACTGGGAGCACAGATACGCAGTATTTT
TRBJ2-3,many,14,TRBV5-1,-,CASSGGTATDTQYF,TGCGCCAGCAGCGGAGGGACCGCCACAGATACGCAGTATTTT
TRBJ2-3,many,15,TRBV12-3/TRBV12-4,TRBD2,CASSASGDSTDTQYF,TGTGCCAGCAGTGCTAGCGGTGATAGCACAGATACGCAGTATTTT
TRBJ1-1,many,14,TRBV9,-,CASSPRDEPFEAFF,TGTGCCAGCAGCCCGAGGGACGAACCATTTGAAGCTTTCTTT
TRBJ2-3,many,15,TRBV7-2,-,CASSLDGAEVRTQYF,TGTGCCAGCAGCTTAGACGGGGCCGAAGTAAGAACGCAGTATTTT
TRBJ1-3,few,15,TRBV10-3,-,CAISEAGMAGNTIYF,TGTGCCATCAGTGAGGCAGGGATGGCTGGAAACACCATATATTTT
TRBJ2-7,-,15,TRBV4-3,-,CASSQDGGGPGEQYF,TGCGCCAGCAGCCAAGATGGGGGGGGGCCAGGGGAGCAGTACTTC
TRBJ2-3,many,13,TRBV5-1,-,CASSSEGADTQYF,TGCGCCAGCAGCAGCGAGGGCGCAGATACGCAGTATTTT
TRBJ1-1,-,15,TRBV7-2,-,CASSLGVGLNTEAFF,TGTGCCAGCAGCTTAGGGGTGGGATTGAACACTGAAGCTTTCTTT
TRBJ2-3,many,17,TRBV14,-,CASSHRDGSWRTDTQYF,TGTGCCAGCAGCCATAGGGACGGATCGTGGCGCACAGATACGCAGTATTTT
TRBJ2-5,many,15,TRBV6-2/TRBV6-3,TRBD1,CASTGSGDSRETQYF,TGTGCCAGCACCGGAAGTGGGGACAGCCGAGAGACCCAGTACTTC
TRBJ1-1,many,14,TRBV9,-,CASSAGVRNTEAFF,TGTGCCAGCAGCGCCGGTGTGAGGAACACTGAAGCTTTCTTT
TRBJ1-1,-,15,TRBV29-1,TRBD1,CSVEGPGTGRTEAFF,TGCAGCGTTGAAGGGCCCGGGACAGGGCGCACTGAAGCTTTCTTT
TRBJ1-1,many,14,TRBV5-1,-,CASSAGPGNTEAFF,TGCGCCAGCAGCGCGGGCCCAGGAAACACTGAAGCTTTCTTT
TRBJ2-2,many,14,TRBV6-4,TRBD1,CASSEGTVTGELFF,TGTGCCAGCAGTGAAGGGACAGTCACCGGGGAGCTGTTTTTT
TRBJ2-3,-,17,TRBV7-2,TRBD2,CASSLVGSSGGRDTQYF,TGTGCCAGCAGCTTAGTAGGGTCTAGCGGGGGCCGGGATACGCAGTATTTT
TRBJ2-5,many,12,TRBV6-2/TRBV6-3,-,CASSYTAETQYF,TGTGCCAGCAGTTACACAGCGGAGACCCAGTACTTC
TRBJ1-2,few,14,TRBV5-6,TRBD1,CASSLVTGIYGYTF,TGTGCCAGCAGCTTGGTGACAGGGATCTATGGCTACACCTTC
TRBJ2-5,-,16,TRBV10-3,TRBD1,CAISEFAEGARETQYF,TGTGCCATCAGTGAGTTTGCAGAGGGGGCTAGAGAGACCCAGTACTTC
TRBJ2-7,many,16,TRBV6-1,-,CASSVVRGRATYEQYF,TGTGCCAGCAGTGTTGTCCGGGGGCGAGCGACCTACGAGCAGTACTTC
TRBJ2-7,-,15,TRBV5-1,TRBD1,CASSSAPGTGAEQYF,TGCGCCAGCAGCTCGGCACCCGGGACAGGGGCCGAGCAGTACTTC
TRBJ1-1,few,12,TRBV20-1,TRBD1,CSARQGDTEAFF,TGCAGTGCTAGGCAGGGGGACACTGAAGCTTTCTTT
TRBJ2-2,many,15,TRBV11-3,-,CASSSIQANTGELFF,TGTGCCAGCAGCTCAATCCAAGCGAACACCGGGGAGCTGTTTTTT
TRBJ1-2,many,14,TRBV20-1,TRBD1,CSAQGDRGHYGYTF,TGCAGTGCTCAAGGGGACAGGGGGCACTATGGCTACACCTTC
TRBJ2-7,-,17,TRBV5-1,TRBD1,CASSLEKGAGISYEQYF,TGCGCCAGCAGCTTGGAGAAGGGGGCCGGAATTTCCTACGAGCAGTACTTC
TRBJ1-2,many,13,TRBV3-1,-,CASSPLSGYGYTF,TGTGCCAGCAGCCCCCTTTCAGGGTATGGCTACACCTTC
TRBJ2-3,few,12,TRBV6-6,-,CASSINPDTQYF,TGTGCCAGCAGTATCAATCCAGATACGCAGTATTTT
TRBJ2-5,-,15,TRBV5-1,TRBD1,CASSLASGGQETQYF,TGCGCCAGCAGCTTGGCCTCAGGGGGCCAAGAGACCCAGTACTTC
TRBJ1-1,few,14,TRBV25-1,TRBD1,CASRPSGTGTEAFF,TGTGCCAGCAGACCTTCCGGGACAGGCACTGAAGCTTTCTTT
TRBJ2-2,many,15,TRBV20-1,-,CSALRAGAGTGELFF,TGCAGTGCCCTGAGGGCAGGGGCGGGCACCGGGGAGCTGTTTTTT
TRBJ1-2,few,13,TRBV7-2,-,CASSQTGAYGYTF,TGTGCCAGCAGCCAGACAGGAGCCTATGGCTACACCTTC
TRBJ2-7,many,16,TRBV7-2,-,CASSLGPLVSSYEQYF,TGTGCCAGCAGCTTAGGCCCTTTGGTCTCCAGCTACGAGCAGTACTTC
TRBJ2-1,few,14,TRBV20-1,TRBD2,CSAGLAGGTMKQFF,TGCAGTGCCGGACTAGCGGGAGGTACAATGAAGCAGTTCTTC
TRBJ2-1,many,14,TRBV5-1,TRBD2,CASSPPLGGDEQFF,TGCGCCAGCTCCCCTCCCCTCGGGGGGGATGAGCAGTTCTTC
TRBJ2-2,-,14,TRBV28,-,CATSWRTNTGELFF,TGTGCCACCTCTTGGCGAACGAACACCGGGGAGCTGTTTTTT
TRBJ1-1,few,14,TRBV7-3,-,CASSSEGRHTEAFF,TGTGCCAGCAGTTCAGAGGGACGGCACACTGAAGCTTTCTTT
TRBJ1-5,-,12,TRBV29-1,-,CSAGTKNQPQHF,TGCAGCGCCGGGACAAAGAATCAGCCCCAGCATTTT
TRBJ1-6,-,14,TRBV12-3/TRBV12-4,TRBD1,CASRQQGGNSPLHF,TGTGCCAGCAGACAACAGGGGGGTAATTCACCCCTCCACTTT
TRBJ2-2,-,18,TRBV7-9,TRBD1,CASSLGLDSGGDTGELFF,TGTGCCAGCAGCTTAGGTTTGGATTCAGGGGGAGACACCGGGGAGCTGTTTTTT
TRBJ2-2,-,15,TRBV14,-,CASSQPRPNTGELFF,TGTGCCAGCAGCCAACCTCGACCGAACACCGGGGAGCTGTTTTTT
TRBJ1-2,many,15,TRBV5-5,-,CASSLVPGNPNGYTF,TGTGCCAGCAGCTTGGTCCCAGGGAACCCAAATGGCTACACCTTC
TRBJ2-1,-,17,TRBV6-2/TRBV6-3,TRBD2,CASSFPNLVLANNEQFF,TGTGCCAGCAGTTTCCCTAACCTCGTACTAGCGAACAATGAGCAGTTCTTC
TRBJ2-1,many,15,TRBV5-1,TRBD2,CASSLLLAGASEQFF,TGCGCCAGCAGCTTGCTGCTAGCGGGGGCTAGTGAGCAGTTCTTC
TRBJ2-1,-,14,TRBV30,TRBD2,CAWTTGTRSNEQFF,TGTGCCTGGACCACCGGGACTAGGTCCAATGAGCAGTTCTTC
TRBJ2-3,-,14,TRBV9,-,CASSVGLSTDTQYF,TGTGCCAGCAGCGTGGGGCTGAGCACAGATACGCAGTATTTT
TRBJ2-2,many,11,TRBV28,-,CASTVDGELFF,TGTGCCAGCACCGTAGACGGGGAGCTGTTTTTT
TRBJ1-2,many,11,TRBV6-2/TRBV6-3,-,CATSLSVGYTF,TGTGCCACCAGTTTGTCCGTTGGCTACACCTTC
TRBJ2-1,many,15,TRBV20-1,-,CSAIDHRNRVYEQFF,TGCAGTGCTATTGATCATAGGAACAGGGTTTATGAGCAGTTCTTC
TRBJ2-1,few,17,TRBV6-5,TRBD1,CASRPGTGYLPGNEQFF,TGTGCCAGCAGACCCGGGACAGGATACCTCCCGGGCAATGAGCAGTTCTTC
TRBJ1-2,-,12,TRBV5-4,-,CASRGEWYGYTF,TGTGCCAGCAGAGGGGAGTGGTATGGCTACACCTTC
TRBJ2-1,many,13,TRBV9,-,CASSVASLNEQFF,TGTGCCAGCAGCGTAGCTAGCTTAAATGAGCAGTTCTTC